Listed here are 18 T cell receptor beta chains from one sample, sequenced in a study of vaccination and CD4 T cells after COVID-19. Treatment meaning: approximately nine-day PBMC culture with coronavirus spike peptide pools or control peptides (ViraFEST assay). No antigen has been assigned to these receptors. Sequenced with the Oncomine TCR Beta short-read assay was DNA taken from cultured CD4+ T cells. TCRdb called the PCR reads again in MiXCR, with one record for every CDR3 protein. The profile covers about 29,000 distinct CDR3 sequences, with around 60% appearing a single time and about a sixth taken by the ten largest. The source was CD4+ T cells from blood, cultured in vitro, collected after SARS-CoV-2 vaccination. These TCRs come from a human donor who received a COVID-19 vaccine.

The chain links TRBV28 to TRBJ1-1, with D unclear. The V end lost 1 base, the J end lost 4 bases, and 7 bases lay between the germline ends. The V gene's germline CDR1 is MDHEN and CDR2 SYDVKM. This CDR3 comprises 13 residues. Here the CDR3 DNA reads TGTGCCAGCAGTTTATTAGGAATCACTGAAGCTTTCTTT. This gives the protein CASSLLGITEAFF. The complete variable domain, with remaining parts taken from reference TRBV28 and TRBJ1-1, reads DVKVTQSSRYLVKRTGEKVFLECVQDMDHENMFWYRQDPGLGLRLIYFSYDVKMKEKGDIPEGYSVSREKKERFSLILESASTNQTSMYLCASSLLGITEAFFGQGTRLTVV.

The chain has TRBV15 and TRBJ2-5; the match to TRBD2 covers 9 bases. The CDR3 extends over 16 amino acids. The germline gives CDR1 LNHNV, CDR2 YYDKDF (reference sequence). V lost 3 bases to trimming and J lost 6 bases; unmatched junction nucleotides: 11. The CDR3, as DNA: TGTGCCACCAGCAGGGACCTGGCGGGGGGGCCCAAGACCCAGTACTTC. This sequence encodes CATSRDLAGGPKTQYF.

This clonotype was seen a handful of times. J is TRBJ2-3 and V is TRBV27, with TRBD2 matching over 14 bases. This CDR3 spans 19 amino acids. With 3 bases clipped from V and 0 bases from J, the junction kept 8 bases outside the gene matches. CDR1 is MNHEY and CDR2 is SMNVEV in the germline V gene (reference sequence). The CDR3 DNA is TGTGCCAGCAGTTTTCGAACCCGACTAGCGGGGGGGAGCACAGATACGCAGTATTTT. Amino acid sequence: CASSFRTRLAGGSTDTQYF.

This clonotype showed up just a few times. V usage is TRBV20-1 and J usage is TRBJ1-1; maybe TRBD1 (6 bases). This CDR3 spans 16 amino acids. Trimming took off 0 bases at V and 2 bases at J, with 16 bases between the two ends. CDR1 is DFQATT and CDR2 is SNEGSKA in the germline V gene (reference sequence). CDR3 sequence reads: CSARDDVGGRNTEAFF. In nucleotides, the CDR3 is TGCAGTGCTAGAGATGATGTGGGGGGCAGAAACACTGAAGCTTTCTTT.

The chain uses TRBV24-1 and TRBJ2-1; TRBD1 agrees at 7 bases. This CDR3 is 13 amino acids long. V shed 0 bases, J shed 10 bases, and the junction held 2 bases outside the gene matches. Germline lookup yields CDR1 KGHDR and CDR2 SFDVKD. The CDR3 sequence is CATSDLLGGEQFF. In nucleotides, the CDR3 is TGTGCCACCAGTGATTTGTTAGGGGGCGAGCAGTTCTTC.

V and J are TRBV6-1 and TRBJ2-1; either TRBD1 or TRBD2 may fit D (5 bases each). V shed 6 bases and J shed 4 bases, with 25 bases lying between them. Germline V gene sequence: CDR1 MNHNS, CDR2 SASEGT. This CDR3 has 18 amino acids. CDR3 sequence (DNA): TGTGCCAGCAGCCCCCGTGGGGGATTGGCAGGGAGATACAATGAGCAGTTCTTC. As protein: CASSPRGGLAGRYNEQFF.

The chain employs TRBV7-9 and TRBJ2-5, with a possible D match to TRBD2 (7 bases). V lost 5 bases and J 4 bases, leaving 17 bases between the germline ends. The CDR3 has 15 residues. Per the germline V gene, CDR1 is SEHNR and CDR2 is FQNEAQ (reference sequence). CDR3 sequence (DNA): TGTGCCAGCAGCCGAGGGGGGGAGGGCGGAGAGACCCAGTACTTC. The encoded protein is CASSRGGEGGETQYF.

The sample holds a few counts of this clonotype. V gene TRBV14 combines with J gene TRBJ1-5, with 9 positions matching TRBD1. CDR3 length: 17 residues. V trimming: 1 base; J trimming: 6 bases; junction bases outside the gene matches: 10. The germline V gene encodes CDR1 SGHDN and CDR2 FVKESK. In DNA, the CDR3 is TGTGCCAGCAGCCAAGGCGCGGGACAGGGAATTGGTCAGCCCCAGCATTTT. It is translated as CASSQGAGQGIGQPQHF.

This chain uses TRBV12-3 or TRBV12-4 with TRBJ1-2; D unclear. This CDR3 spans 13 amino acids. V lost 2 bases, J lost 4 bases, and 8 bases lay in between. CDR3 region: CASSLWALYGYTF. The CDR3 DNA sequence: TGTGCCAGCAGTTTATGGGCTCTCTATGGCTACACCTTC.

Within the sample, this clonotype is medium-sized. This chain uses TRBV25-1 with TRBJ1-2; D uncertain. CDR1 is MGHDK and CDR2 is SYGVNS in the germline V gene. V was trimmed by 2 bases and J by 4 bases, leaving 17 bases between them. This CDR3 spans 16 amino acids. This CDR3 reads CASSESGGGGFYGYTF. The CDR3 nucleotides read TGTGCCAGCAGTGAAAGTGGAGGCGGCGGCTTCTATGGCTACACCTTC.

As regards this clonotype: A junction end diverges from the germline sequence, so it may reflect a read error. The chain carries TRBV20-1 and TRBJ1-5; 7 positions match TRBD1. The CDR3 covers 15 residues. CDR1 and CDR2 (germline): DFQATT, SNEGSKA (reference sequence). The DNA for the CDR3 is TGCGGTGCTAGAGGGGCCGACAGGGACAATCAGCCCCAGCATTTT. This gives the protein CGARGADRDNQPQHF.

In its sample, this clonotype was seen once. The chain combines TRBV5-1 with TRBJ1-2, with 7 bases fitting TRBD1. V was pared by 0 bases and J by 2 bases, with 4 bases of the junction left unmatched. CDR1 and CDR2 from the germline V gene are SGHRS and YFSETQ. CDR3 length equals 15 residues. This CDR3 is CASSLGGQLNYGYTF. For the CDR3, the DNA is TGCGCCAGCAGCTTGGGGGGACAGTTGAACTATGGCTACACCTTC. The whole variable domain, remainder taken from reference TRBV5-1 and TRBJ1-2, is KAGVTQTPRYLIKTRGQQVTLSCSPISGHRSVSWYQQTPGQGLQFLFEYFSETQRNKGNFPGRFSGRQFSNSRSEMNVSTLELGDSALYLCASSLGGQLNYGYTFGSGTRLTVV.

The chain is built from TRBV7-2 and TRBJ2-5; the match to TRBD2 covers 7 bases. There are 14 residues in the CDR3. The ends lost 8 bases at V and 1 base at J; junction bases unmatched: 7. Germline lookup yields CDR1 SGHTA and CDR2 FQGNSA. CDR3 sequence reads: CASSRGSLQETQYF. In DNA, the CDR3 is TGTGCCAGCTCGCGCGGGAGCCTCCAAGAGACCCAGTACTTC.

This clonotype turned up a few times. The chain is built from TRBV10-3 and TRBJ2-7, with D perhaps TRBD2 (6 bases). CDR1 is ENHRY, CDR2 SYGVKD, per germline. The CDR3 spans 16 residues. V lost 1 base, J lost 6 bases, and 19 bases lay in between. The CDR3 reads CAISEYEEGGVGEQYF. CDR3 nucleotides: TGTGCCATCAGTGAGTATGAGGAGGGAGGTGTGGGCGAGCAGTACTTC.

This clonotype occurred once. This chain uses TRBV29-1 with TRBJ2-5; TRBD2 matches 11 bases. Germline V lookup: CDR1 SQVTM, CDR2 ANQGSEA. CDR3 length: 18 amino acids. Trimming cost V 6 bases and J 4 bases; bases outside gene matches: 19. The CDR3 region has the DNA TGCAGCGTCGACCTTATGTGGGCTAGCGGGGGGTTTAGAGAGACCCAGTACTTC. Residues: CSVDLMWASGGFRETQYF.

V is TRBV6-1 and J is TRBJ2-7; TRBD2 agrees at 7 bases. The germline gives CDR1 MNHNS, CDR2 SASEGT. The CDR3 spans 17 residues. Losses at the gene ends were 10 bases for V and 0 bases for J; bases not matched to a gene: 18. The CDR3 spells CATLYAGTTFFSYEQYF. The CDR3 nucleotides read TGTGCCACCCTTTATGCCGGGACTACATTCTTCTCCTACGAGCAGTACTTC.

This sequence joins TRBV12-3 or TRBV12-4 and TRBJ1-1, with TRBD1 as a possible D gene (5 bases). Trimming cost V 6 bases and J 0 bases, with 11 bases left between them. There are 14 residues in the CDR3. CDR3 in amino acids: CASSTTTVNTEAFF. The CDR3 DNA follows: TGTGCCAGCAGCACCACGACAGTGAACACTGAAGCTTTCTTT.

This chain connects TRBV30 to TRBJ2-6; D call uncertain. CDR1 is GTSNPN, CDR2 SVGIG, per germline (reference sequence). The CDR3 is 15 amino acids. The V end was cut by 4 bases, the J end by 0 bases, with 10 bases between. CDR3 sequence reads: CAWNRASSGANVLTF. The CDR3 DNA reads TGTGCCTGGAATCGGGCTAGCTCTGGGGCCAACGTCCTGACTTTC.